This T cell receptor (beta chain) appears in the sequencing data of a study of identical twins. TCRdb itself ran the 5' RACE reads through MiXCR, one entry per CDR3 protein. The table has about 470,000 distinct CDR3 sequences, 24% seen once; the top ten hold 2.9%. V shed 1 base and J shed 7 bases, with 5 bases lying between them. This CDR3 has 11 amino acids. Germline loops: CDR1 SQVTM, CDR2 ANQGSEA. Healthy Caucasians alone served as donors. The data also belong to a second study, concerning T cells expressing NK-cell markers.

The rearrangement joins TRBV29-1 to TRBJ2-1; D remains ambiguous. The sequence derives from a woman younger than 30 in good health. Sequencing used CD4+ T cells sorted from blood. The CDR3 loop reads CSVEVINEQFF. Here the CDR3 DNA reads TGCAGCGTTGAAGTTATAAATGAGCAGTTCTTC.